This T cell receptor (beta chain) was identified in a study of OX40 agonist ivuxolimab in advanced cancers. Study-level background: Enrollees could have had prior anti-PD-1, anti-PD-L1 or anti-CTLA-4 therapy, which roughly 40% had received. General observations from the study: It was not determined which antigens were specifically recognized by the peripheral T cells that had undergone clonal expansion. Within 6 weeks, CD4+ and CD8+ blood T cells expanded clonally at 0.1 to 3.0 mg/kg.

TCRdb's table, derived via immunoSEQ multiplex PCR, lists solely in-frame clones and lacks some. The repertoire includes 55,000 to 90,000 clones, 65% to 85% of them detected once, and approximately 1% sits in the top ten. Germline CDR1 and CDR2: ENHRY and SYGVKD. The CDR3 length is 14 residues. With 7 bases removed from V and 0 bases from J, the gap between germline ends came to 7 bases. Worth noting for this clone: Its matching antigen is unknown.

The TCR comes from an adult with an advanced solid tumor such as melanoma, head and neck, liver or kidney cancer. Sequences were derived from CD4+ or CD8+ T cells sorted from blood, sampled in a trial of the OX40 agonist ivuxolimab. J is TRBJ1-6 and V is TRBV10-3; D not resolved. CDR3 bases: TGTGCCATCAAAGGGTTCTCCTATAATTCACCCCTCCACTTT. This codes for CAIKGFSYNSPLHF.